The clone carrying this T cell receptor beta chain was seen at least ten times. RNA transcripts yielded amplified TCR beta CDR3 regions. TCR CDR3 underwent first-round RT-PCR with the HTBI primer set. In TCRdb, the multiplex PCR reads were re-called with MiXCR into one record per CDR3 protein. The sample gives some 370,000 distinct CDR3 sequences, roughly a sixth of which show up once; around 35% is in the top ten. The source of the sample is a study of T cells in Graves' hyperthyroidism and ophthalmopathy. Specimen: blood. This receptor was identified in a woman aged 25 to 45 with Graves' hyperthyroidism that later progressed to Graves' ophthalmopathy.

The CDR3 protein is CASSLDGSNYGYTF. CDR3 in DNA: TGCGCCAGCAGCTTGGACGGGAGTAACTATGGCTACACCTTC. The chain has TRBV5-1 and TRBJ1-2; D gene ambiguous. The germline V gene has CDR1 SGHRS and CDR2 YFSETQ. V lost 0 bases and J lost 1, with 7 bases in between. The CDR3 runs to 14 residues.